This record concerns one T cell receptor (beta chain) sequence. Its antigen is still unknown. This record belongs to a study of beta chain features in type 1 diabetes. Regarding the study as a whole: TCRB CDR3s were moderately but significantly shorter in Type 1 diabetes patients in all four CD4+ subsets.

Expressed TCRB transcripts got sequenced, as all isolated RNA was reverse transcribed. The data were produced by immunoSEQ multiplex PCR, yet TCRdb's version contains in-frame clones alone and is incomplete. The table includes 450,000 to 550,000 clones, approximately 30% detected once. Trimming removed 6 bases at V and 4 bases at J, with 12 bases between. The CDR3 totals 13 residues. Germline values: CDR1 SGHTA, CDR2 FQGNSA. Specimen: naive CD4+ T cells from blood. The clonotype originates from a man aged 18 to 35 in good health. The rearrangement joins TRBV7-2 to TRBJ1-1; a possible D gene is TRBD1 (6 bases). The CDR3 nucleotides read TGTGCCAGCAGTTTTGCGGGGGCCACTGAAGCTTTCTTT. It encodes CASSFAGATEAFF.